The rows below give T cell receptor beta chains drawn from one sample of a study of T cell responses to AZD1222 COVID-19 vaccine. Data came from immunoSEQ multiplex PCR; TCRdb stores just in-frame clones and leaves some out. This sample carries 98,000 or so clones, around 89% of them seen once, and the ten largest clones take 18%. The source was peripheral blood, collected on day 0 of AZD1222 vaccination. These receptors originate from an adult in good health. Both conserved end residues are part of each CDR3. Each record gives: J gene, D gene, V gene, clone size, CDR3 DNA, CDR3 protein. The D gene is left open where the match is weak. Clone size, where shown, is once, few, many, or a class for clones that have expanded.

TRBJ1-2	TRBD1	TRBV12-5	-	TGTGCTAGTGGCCGCGGACAGGGCGGCTATGGCTACACCTTC	CASGRGQGGYGYTF
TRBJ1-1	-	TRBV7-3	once	TGTGCCAGCAGCGTGGACGGTAGCACTGAAGCTTTCTTT	CASSVDGSTEAFF
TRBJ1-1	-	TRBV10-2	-	TGCGCCAGCAGTTGGGGGGCCGAGGGAGGGACTGAAGCTTTCTTT	CASSWGAEGGTEAFF
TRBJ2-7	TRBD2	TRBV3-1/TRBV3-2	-	TGTGCCAGCAGCCGAAGCGGGGCCTACGAGCAGTACTTC	CASSRSGAYEQYF
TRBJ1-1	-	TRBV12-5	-	TGTGCTAGCGCGTCCAGGGGACTCTGGGGTTTGAACACTGAAGCTTTCTTT	CASASRGLWGLNTEAFF
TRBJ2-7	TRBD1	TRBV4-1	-	TGCGCCAGCAGCCAAGGGGCGGGCAATAGCCGGGACAGATACTTC	CASSQGAGNSRDRYF
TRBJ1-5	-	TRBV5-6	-	TGTGCCAGCAGCTTGGGGGTGGTAGAGGGTCAGCCCCAGCATTTT	CASSLGVVEGQPQHF
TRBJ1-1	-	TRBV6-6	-	TGTGCCAGCAATCGAGCGTCGAACACTGAAGCTTTCTTT	CASNRASNTEAFF
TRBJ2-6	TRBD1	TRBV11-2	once	TGTGCCAGCAACACCCCCCGGGACAGGCTCTCTGGGGCCAACGTCCTGACTTTC	CASNTPRDRLSGANVLTF
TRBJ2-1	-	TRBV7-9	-	TGTGCCAGCAGCCCCTGGGGCAATGAGCAGTTCTTC	CASSPWGNEQFF
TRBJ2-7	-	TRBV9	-	TGTGCCAGCAGCGTAGGCAGGGCCTCCTACGAGCAGTACTTC	CASSVGRASYEQYF